Presented here are 23 T cell receptor beta chains from one specimen sequenced in a study of blood T cell repertoires in COVID-19. Libraries were prepared by immunoSEQ multiplex PCR; TCRdb keeps only in-frame clonotypes and omits some of them. The profile shows about 170,000 clones, roughly 80% of them singletons. The sample taken for sequencing was peripheral blood. The receptors were gathered from a woman aged 70-85 years with COVID-19, enrolled during active disease.

Here the CDR3 DNA reads TGTGCCAGCGGACGGACTAGCGGCACAGATACGCAGTATTTT. Translating it yields CASGRTSGTDTQYF. The rearrangement links TRBV2 to TRBJ2-3; 9 positions agree with TRBD2. CDR1 and CDR2 (germline): SNHLY, FYNNEI. With 8 bases clipped from V and 1 base from J, the junction kept 4 bases outside the gene matches. This CDR3 spans 14 amino acids.

V is TRBV28 and J is TRBJ1-2, with D uncertain. Looked up from germline, CDR1 is MDHEN and CDR2 is SYDVKM. The CDR3 is 11 residues long. The germline V and J ends were trimmed by 7 bases and 4 bases, with 7 bases remaining between them. The CDR3 reads CASNSLYGYTF. The CDR3 bases are TGTGCCAGCAACAGCCTCTATGGCTACACCTTC.

The rearrangement uses TRBV7-9 and TRBJ2-7; 10 nucleotides align to TRBD1. Trimming took 5 bases from V and 7 from J; bases not matched to a gene: 11. CDR1 and CDR2 from the germline V gene are SEHNR and FQNEAQ (reference sequence). The CDR3 has 15 residues. CDR3 amino acids: CASSRGGQGILEQYF. DNA of the CDR3: TGTGCCAGCAGCCGTGGGGGACAGGGGATATTGGAGCAGTACTTC.

The J gene is TRBJ2-1, the V gene TRBV28; D gene ambiguous. Per germline, CDR1 MDHEN and CDR2 SYDVKM. Trimming stripped 5 bases from V and 0 bases from J, with 14 bases between. This CDR3 has 16 amino acids. The CDR3 sequence: CASSPFSSISYNEQFF. As DNA, the CDR3 is TGTGCCAGCAGTCCCTTCTCTAGTATCTCCTACAATGAGCAGTTCTTC.

This chain connects TRBV6-1 to TRBJ2-2; D is possibly TRBD1 (6 bases). With 4 bases removed from V and 2 bases from J, the gap between germline ends came to 14 bases. This CDR3 is built from 16 residues. Germline lookup yields CDR1 MNHNS and CDR2 SASEGT. Here the CDR3 reads CASSAAGTFNTGELFF. In nucleotides, the CDR3 is TGTGCCAGCAGTGCCGCCGGGACATTCAACACCGGGGAGCTGTTTTTT.

The V call is TRBV5-1, the J call TRBJ2-2; 13 nucleotides align to TRBD2. Germline CDR1 reads SGHRS; CDR2 reads YFSETQ. Losses at the gene ends were 5 bases for V and 5 bases for J; bases not matched to a gene: 6. There are 16 residues in the CDR3. CDR3 sequence: CASSPRTSGSTGELFF. The CDR3, as DNA: TGCGCCAGCAGTCCCAGGACTAGCGGGAGTACCGGGGAGCTGTTTTTT.

The chain is built from TRBV5-6 and TRBJ2-7; 15 bases are a match to TRBD2. CDR3 size: 17 residues. CDR1 SGHDT and CDR2 YYEEEE come from the germline V gene. The trim removed 2 bases at V and 2 bases at J, leaving 5 bases unmatched. Written as DNA, the CDR3 is TGTGCCAGCAGCTTACCGGGACTAGCGGGAGGACCCTACGAGCAGTACTTC. Its protein product is CASSLPGLAGGPYEQYF.

The chain carries TRBV9 and TRBJ1-1, with D possibly being TRBD1 (6 bases). The CDR3 totals 15 residues. Per germline, CDR1 SGDLS and CDR2 YYNGEE. V lost 0 bases and J lost 3, with 12 bases in between. CDR3 sequence (DNA): TGTGCCAGCAGCGTAGTCGGGACATTAGACACTGAAGCTTTCTTT. This sequence encodes CASSVVGTLDTEAFF.

The chain joins TRBV18 to TRBJ1-2; D perhaps matches TRBD1 (5 bases). V lost 2 bases and J lost 0, with 7 bases in between. CDR3 size: 14 residues. CDR1 is KGHSH and CDR2 is LQKENI in the germline V gene. For the CDR3, the DNA is TGTGCCAGCTCACCAAAGGGGTCTAACTATGGCTACACCTTC. Translated: CASSPKGSNYGYTF.

This clone appeared a single time. The chain carries TRBV28 and TRBJ2-3, with 7 bases lining up with TRBD2. The V gene's germline CDR1 is MDHEN and CDR2 SYDVKM. With 6 bases clipped from V and 4 bases from J, the junction kept 7 bases outside the gene matches. This CDR3 is 14 amino acids long. The CDR3 DNA sequence: TGTGCCAGCAGCGGGGCGGGGGTGGCAGATACGCAGTATTTT. The encoded protein is CASSGAGVADTQYF. The complete variable domain, with remaining parts taken from reference TRBV28 and TRBJ2-3, reads DVKVTQSSRYLVKRTGEKVFLECVQDMDHENMFWYRQDPGLGLRLIYFSYDVKMKEKGDIPEGYSVSREKKERFSLILESASTNQTSMYLCASSGAGVADTQYFGPGTRLTVL.

This rearrangement joins TRBV28 to TRBJ1-3; weak D call: TRBD1 (5 bases). The CDR3 sequence is 15 residues long. V shed 5 bases and J shed 0 bases, with 11 bases lying between them. Germline CDR1 MDHEN, CDR2 SYDVKM. CDR3 loop: CASSAGHISGNTIYF. The CDR3 bases are TGTGCCAGCAGTGCCGGACACATCTCTGGAAACACCATATATTTT.

V usage is TRBV30 and J usage is TRBJ2-2; maybe TRBD2 (5 bases). The CDR3 sequence is 14 residues long. Germline loops: CDR1 GTSNPN, CDR2 SVGIG (reference sequence). Between the trimmed V and J ends, which lost 6 bases and 1 base, there was a span of 12 bases. The CDR3 DNA sequence: TGTGCCTGCCAAGAGGGCGGGAACACCGGGGAGCTGTTTTTT. Encoded protein: CACQEGGNTGELFF.

This chain links TRBV9 with TRBJ2-3; TRBD2 agrees at 9 bases. The trim removed 3 bases at V and 0 bases at J, leaving 5 bases unmatched. The CDR3 length is 16 residues. The germline V gene has CDR1 SGDLS and CDR2 YYNGEE. The CDR3 spells CASSESGGRSTDTQYF. DNA for the CDR3: TGTGCCAGCAGCGAAAGCGGGGGGCGGAGCACAGATACGCAGTATTTT.

As regards this clone: The sample holds other DNA sequences that translate to the same CDR3. The CDR3 sequence: CASSVRLAVTDTQYF. CDR3 DNA: TGTGCCAGCAGCGTAAGGCTAGCGGTCACAGATACGCAGTATTTT. The chain employs TRBV9 and TRBJ2-3; 7 nucleotides agree with TRBD2. In germline, CDR1 is SGDLS, CDR2 YYNGEE. Germline trimming cut 1 base from V and 2 bases from J; bases unmatched to any gene: 4. This CDR3 is built from 15 residues.

The J gene is TRBJ1-1, the V gene TRBV9; D is perhaps TRBD1 (5 bases). The CDR3 runs 18 residues. In germline, CDR1 is SGDLS, CDR2 YYNGEE. V gave up 0 bases and J gave up 1 base, with 19 bases separating them. CDR3 nucleotide sequence: TGTGCCAGCAGCGTAGGGCCCATAGTGCAAGGGGAGAACACTGAAGCTTTCTTT. It is translated as CASSVGPIVQGENTEAFF.

The sample holds many counts of this clone. The chain recombines TRBV29-1 with TRBJ1-5; D gene ambiguous. The germline V and J ends were trimmed by 2 bases and 6 bases, with 11 bases remaining between them. The CDR3 runs 13 residues. Germline assignment: CDR1 SQVTM and CDR2 ANQGSEA. The CDR3 DNA sequence: TGCAGCGTTGAACCCAATGCAGGTCAGCCCCAGCATTTT. Translation gives CSVEPNAGQPQHF. The variable domain in full, with the rest retrieved from reference TRBV29-1 and TRBJ1-5, is SAVISQKPSRDICQRGTSLTIQCQVDSQVTMMFWYRQQPGQSLTLIATANQGSEATYESGFVIDKFPISRPNLTFSTLTVSNMSPEDSSIYLCSVEPNAGQPQHFGDGTRLSIL.

The J gene is TRBJ1-1, the V gene TRBV6-4; perhaps TRBD1 as D (5 bases). CDR1 and CDR2 (germline): MRHNA, SNTAGT. Trimming cost V 8 bases and J 0 bases, with 10 bases left between them. The CDR3 spans 13 residues. The CDR3, as DNA: TGTGCCAGCTCCAGGGATATGAACACTGAAGCTTTCTTT. This gives the protein CASSRDMNTEAFF.

The CDR3 protein is CASSKKLAGGDTQYF. As DNA, the CDR3 is TGTGCCAGTAGTAAAAAGCTAGCGGGGGGAGATACGCAGTATTTT. The chain combines TRBV19 with TRBJ2-3; 11 nucleotides align to TRBD2. Germline trimming cut 4 bases from V and 5 bases from J; bases unmatched to any gene: 5. Germline V gene sequence: CDR1 LNHDA, CDR2 SQIVND (reference sequence). The CDR3 spans 15 residues.

The chain links TRBV28 to TRBJ1-3; possible D gene TRBD1, 5 bases. Germline CDR1 MDHEN, CDR2 SYDVKM. The CDR3 extends over 14 amino acids. Trimming took off 7 bases at V and 1 base at J, with 11 bases between the two ends. The CDR3 here is CASKVGGSGNTIYF. DNA of the CDR3: TGTGCCAGCAAAGTGGGGGGGTCTGGAAACACCATATATTTT.

The chain has TRBV12-3 or TRBV12-4 and TRBJ1-1, with unresolved D. V was clipped by 3 bases and J by 7 bases, with 6 bases between them. This CDR3 is built from 11 residues. CDR3 residues: CASSLQVEAFF. CDR3 bases: TGTGCCAGCAGTTTGCAGGTTGAAGCTTTCTTT.

The gene calls are TRBV19 and TRBJ2-2; 7 bases map to TRBD1. The CDR3 sequence is 17 residues long. The ends lost 1 base at V and 7 bases at J; junction bases unmatched: 12. Germline V lookup: CDR1 LNHDA, CDR2 SQIVND (reference sequence). The CDR3 here is CASSIGARGLNGGELFF. In nucleotides, the CDR3 is TGTGCCAGTAGTATAGGAGCGAGGGGGCTTAATGGCGGGGAGCTGTTTTTT.

The chain couples TRBV5-1 to TRBJ2-1, with TRBD2 matching over 12 bases. The ends lost 4 bases at V and 3 bases at J; junction bases unmatched: 2. From germline, CDR1 is SGHRS and CDR2 YFSETQ. The CDR3 length is 15 residues. CDR3 sequence reads: CASSVLAGGYNEQFF. CDR3 DNA sequence: TGCGCCAGCAGCGTACTAGCGGGAGGCTACAATGAGCAGTTCTTC.

This CDR3 is CASSYFGTVSGNTIYF. For the CDR3, the DNA is TGTGCCAGCAGTTACTTCGGGACAGTCTCTGGAAACACCATATATTTT. The chain carries TRBV28 and TRBJ1-3; 7 bases match TRBD1. The CDR3 runs to 16 residues. With 4 bases clipped from V and 0 bases from J, the junction kept 6 bases outside the gene matches. Germline CDR1 and CDR2: MDHEN and SYDVKM.